This TCR beta chain was sequenced for a study of T cells after yellow fever vaccination (dated by TCRdb to the late 2010s). Study-wide context: The SMART-Seq v4 Ultra Low Input RNA kit was used to prepare libraries from fractions with low cell numbers. To follow T-cell clones before and after primary and booster YFV17D yellow fever vaccination, bulk TCR alpha and beta repertoires were sequenced over time. Two healthy male donors, one aged 18 to 30 and one aged 30 to 40 years, were included in the cohort. Blood was drawn at multiple timepoints before and after primary and secondary immunization, with bulk PBMC replicates and cell subsets isolated. Points the paper makes about the study in general: Most clones expanded after primary vaccination (around 96% of CD4 and approximately 86% of CD8) were re-detected after the booster, suggesting that broad memory maintenance occurred. A small fraction of clonotypes appeared in both the CD4 and CD8 compartments, likely as a result of convergent recombination. Compared with the primary T-cell response, the secondary T-cell response was weaker but faster, peaking on day 5 rather than day 15. Computational filtering was needed because FACS-sorted repertoires could contain abundant contaminating clonotypes from the bulk population. Because the study included only a couple of donors, the extent to which the findings can be generalized is limited.

TCR cDNA was made using 5'RACE template switching, a step that added a universal primer site and unique molecular identifiers. Priming for cDNA synthesis came from both the TCR alpha and TCR beta constant segments. Two PCR steps were used to amplify libraries, with sample barcodes and sequencing adapters being added in the second step. Sequencing of libraries was performed on Illumina HiSeq 2500 (2x100 bp) or NovaSeq (2x150 bp). The authors' pipeline ran thus. MIGEC handled demultiplexing of reads and collapsing into UMI consensus sequences, while MiXCR performed V(D)J alignment. Vaccine-responding clonotypes were defined with edgeR using replicate PBMC samples, requiring FDR below 0.01 and a log2 fold change above 5 up to day 15. CD4 or CD8 identity was assigned to each bulk clonotype according to whether the clonotype was present at higher abundance in the sequenced CD4 repertoire or the sequenced CD8 repertoire. Starting from the raw public reads, TCRdb applied fastp trimming at Q25, assembled clones with MiXCR and retained in-frame beta chains. Merged by CDR3 protein, the rows form single entries marked with the most common genes and DNA. In this record, the V and J calls reflect TCRdb's handling and not the investigators' own analysis. Present in this sample are nearly 550,000 distinct CDR3 sequences, around 21% of which were seen just once. 14% of the sample belongs to the ten largest clones.

Read against the paper, the sample's treatment or condition label means: live attenuated yellow fever vaccine strain. At each blood-draw timepoint, two biological replicates of bulk PBMCs were obtained. A standard Ficoll-Paque protocol was used to isolate PBMCs from peripheral blood. RNA was extracted with TriZol from bulk PBMCs, CD4 and CD8 fractions, and dextramer-positive and dextramer-negative fractions. A remark on this clonotype: It lacks a known antigen. No much larger clone exists at a distance of one base, and base qualities are not known.

The CDR3 numbers 13 residues from cysteine through phenylalanine. Kept here is only the CDR3 DNA, which spans 39 bases and is read in frame from base 1. Unmatched junction bases come to 3, with V trimmed by 6 bases and J by 1 base. The TCR comes from a man aged 30 to 45 who received the YFV17D yellow fever vaccine. The V and J genes are TRBV12-3 or TRBV12-4 and TRBJ2-7; the central 7 bases match TRBD1. The sample consisted of PBMCs, taken 15 days after the yellow fever booster vaccination. In nucleotides, the sequence is TGTGCCAGCAGGGGGACAGATTCCTACGAGCAGTACTTC. It codes for CASRGTDSYEQYF.